This entry describes one T cell receptor (beta chain). Its antigen is undetermined. These data come from a study of regulatory T cells in long-lasting Graves disease. The time point here: newly diagnosed GD, antithyroid drugs for less than 3 months. TCR sequences were obtained from RNA taken from PBMCs. Study conclusions and caveats: There was favoring of TRBV28, TRBJ1-2 and TRBJ2-5 in persistent disease.

The CDR3 loop spans 17 amino acids. The junction had 14 bases not matched to a gene; V was cut back by 8 bases and J by 1 base. Germline values: CDR1 MDHEN, CDR2 SYDVKM. CDR3-region Arm-PCR and iRepertoire HTBI primers produced the TCR beta libraries. In TCRdb, the multiplex PCR reads were re-called with MiXCR into one record per CDR3 protein. The table lists 420,000 or so distinct CDR3 sequences, roughly 15% of them singletons. This sample also appeared in a second study, on T cells in Graves' hyperthyroidism and ophthalmopathy. From that paper: Stable hyperthyroidism: no ophthalmopathy progression over 18 months of follow-up. Investigators excluded patients with uncontrolled infection, other autoimmune disease, pregnancy or lactation. Ophthalmopathy was model-predicted a median 6.5 months pre-onset.

Sequenced here: peripheral blood mononuclear cells (PBMCs), sampled at new diagnosis, from a patient treated with antithyroid drugs. The chain recombines TRBV28 with TRBJ1-2; 9 bases match TRBD1. The TCR sequence derives from a woman in her late teens or twenties with Graves disease. CDR3 bases: TGTGCCAGCCAGGGACAGGGTTCGGTGGGTTTTAACTATGGCTACACCTTC. Amino acid sequence: CASQGQGSVGFNYGYTF.